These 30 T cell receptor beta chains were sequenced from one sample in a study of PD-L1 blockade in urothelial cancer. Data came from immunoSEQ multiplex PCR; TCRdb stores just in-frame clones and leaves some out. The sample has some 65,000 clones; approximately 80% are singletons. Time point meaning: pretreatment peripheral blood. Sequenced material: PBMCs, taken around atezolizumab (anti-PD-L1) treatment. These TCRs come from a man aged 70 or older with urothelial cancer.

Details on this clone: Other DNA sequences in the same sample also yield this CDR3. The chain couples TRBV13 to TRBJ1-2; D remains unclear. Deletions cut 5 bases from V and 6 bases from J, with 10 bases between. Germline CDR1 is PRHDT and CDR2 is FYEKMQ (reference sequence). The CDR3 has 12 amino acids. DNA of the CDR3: TGTGCCAGCAGCCGCTCGACACATGGCTACACCTTC. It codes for CASSRSTHGYTF.

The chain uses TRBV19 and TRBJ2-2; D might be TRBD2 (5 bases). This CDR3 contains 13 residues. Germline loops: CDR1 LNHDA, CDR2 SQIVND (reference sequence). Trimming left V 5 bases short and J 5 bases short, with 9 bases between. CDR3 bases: TGTGCCAGTAGTCGAGGGCAGACCGGGGAGCTGTTTTTT. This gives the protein CASSRGQTGELFF.

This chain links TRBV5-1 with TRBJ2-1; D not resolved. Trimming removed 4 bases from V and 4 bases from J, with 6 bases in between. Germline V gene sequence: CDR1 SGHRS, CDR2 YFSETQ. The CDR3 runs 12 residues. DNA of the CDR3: TGCGCCAGCAGCCTCCCTTACAATGAGCAGTTCTTC. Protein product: CASSLPYNEQFF.

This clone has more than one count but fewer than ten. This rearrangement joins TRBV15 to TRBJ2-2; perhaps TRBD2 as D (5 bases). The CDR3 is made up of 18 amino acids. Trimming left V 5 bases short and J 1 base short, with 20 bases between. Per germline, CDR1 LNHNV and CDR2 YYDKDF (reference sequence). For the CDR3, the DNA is TGTGCCACCAGCCCAAATTTGGCGGCGAGCGGGAACACCGGGGAGCTGTTTTTT. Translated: CATSPNLAASGNTGELFF.

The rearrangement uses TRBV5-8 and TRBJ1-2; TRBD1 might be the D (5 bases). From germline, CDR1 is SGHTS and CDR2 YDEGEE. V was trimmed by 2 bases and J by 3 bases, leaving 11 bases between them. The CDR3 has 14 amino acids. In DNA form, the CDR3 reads TGTGCCAGCAGCTTCGGGGGAAGGGACTATGGCTACACCTTC. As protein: CASSFGGRDYGYTF.

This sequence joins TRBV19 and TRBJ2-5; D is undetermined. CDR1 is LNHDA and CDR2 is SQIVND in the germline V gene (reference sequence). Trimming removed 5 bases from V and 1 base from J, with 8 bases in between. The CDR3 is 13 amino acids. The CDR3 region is CASSFLLQETQYF. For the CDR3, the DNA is TGTGCCAGTAGTTTCCTACTCCAAGAGACCCAGTACTTC.

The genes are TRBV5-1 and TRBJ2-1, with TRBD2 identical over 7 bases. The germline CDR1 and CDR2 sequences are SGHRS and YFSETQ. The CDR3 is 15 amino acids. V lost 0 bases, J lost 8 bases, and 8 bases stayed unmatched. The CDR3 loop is CASSLVGGGPDEQFF. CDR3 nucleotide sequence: TGCGCCAGCAGCTTGGTGGGGGGAGGGCCTGATGAGCAGTTCTTC.

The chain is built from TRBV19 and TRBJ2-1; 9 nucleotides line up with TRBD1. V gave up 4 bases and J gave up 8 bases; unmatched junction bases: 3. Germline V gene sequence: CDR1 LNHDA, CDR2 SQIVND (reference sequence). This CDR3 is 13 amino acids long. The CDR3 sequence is CASSNRGRDEQFF. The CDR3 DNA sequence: TGTGCCAGTAGTAACAGGGGGCGCGATGAGCAGTTCTTC. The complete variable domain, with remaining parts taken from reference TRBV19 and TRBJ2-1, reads DGGITQSPKYLFRKEGQNVTLSCEQNLNHDAMYWYRQDPGQGLRLIYYSQIVNDFQKGDIAEGYSVSREKKESFPLTVTSAQKNPTAFYLCASSNRGRDEQFFGPGTRLTVL.

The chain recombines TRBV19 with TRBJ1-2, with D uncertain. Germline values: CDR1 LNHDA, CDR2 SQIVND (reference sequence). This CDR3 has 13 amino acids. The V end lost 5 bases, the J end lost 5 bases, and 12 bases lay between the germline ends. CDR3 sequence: CASSWQVEYGYTF. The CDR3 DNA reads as TGTGCCAGTAGTTGGCAGGTGGAATATGGCTACACCTTC.

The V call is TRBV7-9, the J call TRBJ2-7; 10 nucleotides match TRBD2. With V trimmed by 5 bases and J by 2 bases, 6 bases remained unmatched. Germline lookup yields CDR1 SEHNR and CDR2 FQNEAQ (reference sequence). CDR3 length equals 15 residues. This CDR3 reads CASSHTLAGTYEQYF. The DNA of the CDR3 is TGTGCCAGCAGCCATACACTAGCGGGGACCTACGAGCAGTACTTC.

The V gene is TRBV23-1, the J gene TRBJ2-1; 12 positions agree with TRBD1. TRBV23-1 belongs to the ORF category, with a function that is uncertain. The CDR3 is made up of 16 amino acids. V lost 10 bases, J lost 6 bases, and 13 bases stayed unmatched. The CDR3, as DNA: TGCGCCAACCGGGACAGGGGGCTTGCGGACGGCAATGAGCAGTTCTTC. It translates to CANRDRGLADGNEQFF.

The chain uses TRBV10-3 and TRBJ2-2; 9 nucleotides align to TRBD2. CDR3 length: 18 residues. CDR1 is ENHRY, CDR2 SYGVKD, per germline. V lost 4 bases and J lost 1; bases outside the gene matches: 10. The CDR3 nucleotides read TGTGCCATCAGTGGGAGGATAGCGGGAGAGGGGAACACCGGGGAGCTGTTTTTT. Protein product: CAISGRIAGEGNTGELFF.

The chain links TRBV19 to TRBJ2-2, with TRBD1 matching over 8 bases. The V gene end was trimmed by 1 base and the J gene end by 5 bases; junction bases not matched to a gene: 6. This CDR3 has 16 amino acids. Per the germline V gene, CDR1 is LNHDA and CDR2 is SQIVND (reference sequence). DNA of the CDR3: TGTGCCAGTAGTATAGCGACAGGGGAAGGGACCGGGGAGCTGTTTTTT. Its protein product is CASSIATGEGTGELFF.

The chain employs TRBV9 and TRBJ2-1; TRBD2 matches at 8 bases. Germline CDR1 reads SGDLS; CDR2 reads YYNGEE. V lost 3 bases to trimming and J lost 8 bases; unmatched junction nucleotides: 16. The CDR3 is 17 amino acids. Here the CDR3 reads CASSDPPPGRGDYEQFF. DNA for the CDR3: TGTGCCAGCAGCGACCCCCCTCCCGGGAGGGGGGACTATGAGCAGTTCTTC.

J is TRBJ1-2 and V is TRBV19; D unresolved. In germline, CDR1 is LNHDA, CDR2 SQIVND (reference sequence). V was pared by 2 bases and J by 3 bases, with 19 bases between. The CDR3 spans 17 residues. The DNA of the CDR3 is TGTGCCAGTAGTATACAACCCCTTTTGGCGGGTTACTATGGCTACACCTTC. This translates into CASSIQPLLAGYYGYTF.

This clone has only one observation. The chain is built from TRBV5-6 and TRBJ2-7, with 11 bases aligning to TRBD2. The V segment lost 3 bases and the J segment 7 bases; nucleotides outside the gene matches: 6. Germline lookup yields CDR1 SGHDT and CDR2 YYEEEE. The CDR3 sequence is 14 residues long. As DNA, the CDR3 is TGTGCCAGCAGCTCACTAGCGGGAGCTGGGGAGCAGTACTTC. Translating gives CASSSLAGAGEQYF.

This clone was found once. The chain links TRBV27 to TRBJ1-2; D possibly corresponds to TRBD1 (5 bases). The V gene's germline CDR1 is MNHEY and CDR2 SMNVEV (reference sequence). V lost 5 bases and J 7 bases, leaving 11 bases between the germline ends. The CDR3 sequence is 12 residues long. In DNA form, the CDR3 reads TGTGCCAGCAGTACGTTCGGGGGTGGCTACACCTTC. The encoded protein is CASSTFGGGYTF.

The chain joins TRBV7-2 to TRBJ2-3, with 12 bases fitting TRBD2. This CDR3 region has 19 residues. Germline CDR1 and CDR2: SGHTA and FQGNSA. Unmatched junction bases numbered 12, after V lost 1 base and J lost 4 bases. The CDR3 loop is CASSLVRLAGGPGADTQYF. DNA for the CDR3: TGTGCCAGCAGCTTAGTAAGGCTAGCGGGAGGGCCAGGGGCAGATACGCAGTATTTT.

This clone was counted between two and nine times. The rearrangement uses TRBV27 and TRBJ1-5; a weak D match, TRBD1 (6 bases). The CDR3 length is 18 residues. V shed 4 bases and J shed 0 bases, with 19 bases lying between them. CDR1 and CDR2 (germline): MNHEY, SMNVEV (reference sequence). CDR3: CASSSSGVGAYSNQPQHF. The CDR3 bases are TGTGCCAGCAGTTCCTCAGGGGTTGGAGCCTATAGCAATCAGCCCCAGCATTTT.

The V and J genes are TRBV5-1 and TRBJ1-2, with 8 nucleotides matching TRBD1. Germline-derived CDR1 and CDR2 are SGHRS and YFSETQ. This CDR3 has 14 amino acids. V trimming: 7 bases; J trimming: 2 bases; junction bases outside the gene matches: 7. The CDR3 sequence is CASRDGQGNYGYTF. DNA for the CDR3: TGCGCCAGCCGCGACGGACAGGGAAACTATGGCTACACCTTC.

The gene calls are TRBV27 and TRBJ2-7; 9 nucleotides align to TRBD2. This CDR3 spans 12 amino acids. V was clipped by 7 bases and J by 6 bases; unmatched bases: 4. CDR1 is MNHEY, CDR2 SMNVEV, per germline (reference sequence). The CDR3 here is CASMGSGGEQYF. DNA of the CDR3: TGTGCCAGCATGGGTAGCGGGGGCGAGCAGTACTTC.

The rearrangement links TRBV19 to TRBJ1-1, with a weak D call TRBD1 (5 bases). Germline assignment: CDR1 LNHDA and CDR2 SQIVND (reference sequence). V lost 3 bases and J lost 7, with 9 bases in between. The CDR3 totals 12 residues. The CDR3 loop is CASSIAGREAFF. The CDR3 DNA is TGTGCCAGTAGTATCGCAGGGCGTGAAGCTTTCTTT.

The chain's CDR3 is CAINDSGGSRDEQFF. CDR3 DNA sequence: TGTGCCATCAATGATTCTGGCGGGAGTAGGGATGAGCAGTTCTTC. The chain has TRBV10-3 and TRBJ2-1, with 7 bases that match TRBD2. V lost 7 bases and J lost 8; bases outside the gene matches: 14. Germline CDR1 ENHRY, CDR2 SYGVKD. The CDR3 has 15 amino acids.

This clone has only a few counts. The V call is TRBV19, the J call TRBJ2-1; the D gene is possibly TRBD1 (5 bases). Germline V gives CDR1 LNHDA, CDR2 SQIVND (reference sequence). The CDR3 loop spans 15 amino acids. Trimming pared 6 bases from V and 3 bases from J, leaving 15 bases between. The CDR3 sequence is CASSTGRTLYNEQFF. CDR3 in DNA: TGTGCCAGTAGCACCGGTCGGACACTCTACAATGAGCAGTTCTTC.

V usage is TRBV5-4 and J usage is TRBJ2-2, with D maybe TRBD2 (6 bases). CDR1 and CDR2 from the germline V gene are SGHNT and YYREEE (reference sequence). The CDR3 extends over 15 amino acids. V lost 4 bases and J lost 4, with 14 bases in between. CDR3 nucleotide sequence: TGTGCCAGCAGCACCGGGGGACTTTTCACCGGGGAGCTGTTTTTT. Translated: CASSTGGLFTGELFF. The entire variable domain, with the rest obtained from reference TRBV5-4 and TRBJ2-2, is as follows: ETGVTQSPTHLIKTRGQQVTLRCSSQSGHNTVSWYQQALGQGPQFIFQYYREEENGRGNFPPRFSGLQFPNYSSELNVNALELDDSALYLCASSTGGLFTGELFFGEGSRLTVL.

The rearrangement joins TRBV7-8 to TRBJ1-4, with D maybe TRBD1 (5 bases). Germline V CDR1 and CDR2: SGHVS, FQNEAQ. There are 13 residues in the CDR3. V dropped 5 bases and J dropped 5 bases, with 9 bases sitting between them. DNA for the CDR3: TGTGCCAGCAGCCAAGACAGAAATGAAAAACTGTTTTTT. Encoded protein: CASSQDRNEKLFF.

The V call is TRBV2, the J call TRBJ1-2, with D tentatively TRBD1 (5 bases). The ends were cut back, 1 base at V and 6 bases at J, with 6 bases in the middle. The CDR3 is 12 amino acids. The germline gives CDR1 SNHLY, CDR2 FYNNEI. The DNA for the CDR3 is TGTGCCAGCAGTGAAGAAGGGGATGGCTACACCTTC. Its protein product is CASSEEGDGYTF.

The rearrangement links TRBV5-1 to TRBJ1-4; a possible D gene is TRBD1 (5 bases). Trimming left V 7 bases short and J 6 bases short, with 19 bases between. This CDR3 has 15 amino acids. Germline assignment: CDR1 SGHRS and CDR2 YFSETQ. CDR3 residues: CASCGRGGADEKLFF. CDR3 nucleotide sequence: TGCGCCAGCTGTGGACGGGGGGGAGCGGATGAAAAACTGTTTTTT. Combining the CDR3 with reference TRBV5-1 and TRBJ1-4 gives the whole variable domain KAGVTQTPRYLIKTRGQQVTLSCSPISGHRSVSWYQQTPGQGLQFLFEYFSETQRNKGNFPGRFSGRQFSNSRSEMNVSTLELGDSALYLCASCGRGGADEKLFFGSGTQLSVL.

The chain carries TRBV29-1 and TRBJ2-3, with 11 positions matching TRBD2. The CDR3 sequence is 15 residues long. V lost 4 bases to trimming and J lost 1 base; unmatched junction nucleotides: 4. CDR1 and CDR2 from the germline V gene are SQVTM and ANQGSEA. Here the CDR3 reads CSVGTSGSRTDTQYF. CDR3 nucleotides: TGCAGCGTTGGGACTAGCGGGTCCCGCACAGATACGCAGTATTTT.

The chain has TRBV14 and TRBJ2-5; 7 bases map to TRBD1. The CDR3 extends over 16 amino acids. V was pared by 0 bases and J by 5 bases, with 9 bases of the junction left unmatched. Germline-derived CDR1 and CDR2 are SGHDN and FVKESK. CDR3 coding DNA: TGTGCCAGCAGCCAAGATGGTCAGGGGGTCTGGGAGACCCAGTACTTC. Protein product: CASSQDGQGVWETQYF. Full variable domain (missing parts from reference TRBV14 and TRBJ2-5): EAGVTQFPSHSVIEKGQTVTLRCDPISGHDNLYWYRRVMGKEIKFLLHFVKESKQDESGMPNNRFLAERTGGTYSTLKVQPAELEDSGVYFCASSQDGQGVWETQYFGPGTRLLVL.